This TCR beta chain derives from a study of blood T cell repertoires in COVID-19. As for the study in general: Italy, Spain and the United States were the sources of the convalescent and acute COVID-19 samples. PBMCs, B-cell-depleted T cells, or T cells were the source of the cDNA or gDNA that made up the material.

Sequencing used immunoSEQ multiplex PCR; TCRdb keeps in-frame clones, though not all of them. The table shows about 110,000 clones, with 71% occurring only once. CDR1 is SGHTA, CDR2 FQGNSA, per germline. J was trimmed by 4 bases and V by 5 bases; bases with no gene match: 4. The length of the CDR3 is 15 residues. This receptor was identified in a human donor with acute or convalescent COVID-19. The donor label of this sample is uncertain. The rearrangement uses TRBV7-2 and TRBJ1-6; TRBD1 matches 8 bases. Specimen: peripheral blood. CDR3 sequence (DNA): TGTGCCAGCAGCCCAAGACAGGGGTATAATTCACCCCTCCACTTT. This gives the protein CASSPRQGYNSPLHF.